This T cell receptor beta chain was identified during a study of identical twins (dated by TCRdb to the mid-2010s). Regarding the study in general: To test whether fetal clonotypes persist, the study used deep sequencing on TCR alpha and beta repertoires from monozygotic twins, unrelated adults of various ages, and cord blood. To rule out contamination, the twin experiments were replicated at different times with different library preparation protocols.

The CDR3 measures 13 amino acids from cysteine to phenylalanine. The retained sequence is limited to the CDR3, 39 bases, with the frame set at the first base. Based on the germline V gene, the CDR1 and CDR2 sequences are SGDLS and YYNGEE. The library was built by means of 5' RACE. Sequencing used an Illumina HiSeq 2000. A universal primer binding site was added through template switching, and the final cDNA carried a unique molecular identifier so that TCR cDNA molecules could be counted accurately. Specific primers in the conserved constant-segment region were used to synthesize first-strand cDNA for the TCR alpha and beta chains. To control for contamination, every cDNA library was double barcoded, receiving both a SMART-Mk sample barcode and Illumina barcodes. TruSeq adapter sequences and Illumina sample barcodes were added in two successive PCR steps. The TCR alpha and beta cDNA libraries were sequenced on the Illumina HiSeq platform using custom primers. Regarding the original processing steps: MiGEC processed the raw reads to extract unique molecular identifiers, while MiXCR was used to determine the CDR3 positions. For each individual, recombination models were inferred using an EM algorithm with the repgenHMM and IGoR tools. The tcR package in R was used for shared clonotype analysis, with sharing normalized by the product of cloneset sizes. To study raw recombination without the effects of thymic and clonal selection, out-of-frame nonproductive sequences were analyzed. The raw public data were reprocessed by TCRdb itself: fastp quality trimming at Q25, MiXCR clonotype calling, in-frame beta chains only. One record per CDR3 amino acid sequence lists the most common genes and DNA. The V and J calls and clone size come from TCRdb's table, not from the authors' own analysis. The sample has around 370,000 distinct CDR3 sequences on record, 7% to 9.5% of them singletons. The ten largest make up 7.5% to 9.5% of the sample.

The research as a whole found: Excess twin sharing in beta out-of-frame sequences was weaker because fewer shared sequences lowered the signal-to-noise ratio. Because the same donors could not be followed over many years, conclusions were based on cross-sectional statistical analysis. Fewer insertions were carried by abundant cord blood beta clonotypes, a similar but weaker trend appeared in young adult naive repertoires, and no such trend appeared in memory repertoires. Recombination models systematically underestimated out-of-frame TCR alpha sharing in monozygotic twins but agreed with sharing between unrelated individuals. Compared with coincidental sharing between unrelated individuals, out-of-frame TCR alpha sequences shared between twins showed an excess of sequences with low generation probability. Zero-insertion analyses could be partly confounded by invariant T cells such as MAIT and iNKT, although diverse VJ usage argued against such confounding for most clonotypes.

All donors were healthy Caucasians. Three unrelated non-twin adults were additionally sequenced: a male aged 18 to 30, a male aged 50 to 60 and a female aged 50 to 60. Miltenyi CD45RO+ enrichment and human naive T-cell isolation kits were used to isolate memory (CD45RO+) and naive T cells from PBMC. Many counts were recorded for this clonotype. The specificity of this receptor is unknown. The junction does not match germline at one end; this may be a read error. Sequenced sample: naive T cells sorted from blood. The cell subset or site label corresponds to: cells isolated with a human naive T-cell isolation kit. The rearranged segments are TRBV9 and TRBJ2-2, with no confidently assigned D gene. The receptor comes from a woman in her fifties or sixties in good health. The nucleotides are TGTGCCAGCAGGGTAGGCCCGACCGGGGAGCTGTTTTTT. Protein translation: CASRVGPTGELFF.